One and the same sample provided the 5 T cell receptor beta chains below, sequenced in a study of T-cell reconstitution after alpha-beta-depleted transplantation in children. TCRbeta library construction was performed incorporating unique molecular identifiers. Using its own MiXCR run on the PCR reads, TCRdb lists one record per CDR3 protein. The profile shows 500,000 or so distinct CDR3 sequences, about 30% of them singletons. The sequences come from PBMCs from the stem cell graft donor, collected from the stem cell graft. These receptors all come from a human donor who donated a stem cell graft to a child with aplastic anemia.

This clonotype was observed once. The chain couples TRBV14 to TRBJ2-1; D is perhaps TRBD2 (6 bases). Trimming removed 3 bases at V and 8 bases at J, with 20 bases between. Germline V lookup: CDR1 SGHDN, CDR2 FVKESK. The CDR3 runs to 16 residues. CDR3 DNA sequence: TGTGCCAGCAGCCAGAAAGGTGCGGGGTCTAGGGATGAGCAGTTCTTC. The encoded protein is CASSQKGAGSRDEQFF.

This clonotype was observed a handful of times. This chain connects TRBV5-1 to TRBJ1-5; maybe TRBD1 (5 bases). The CDR3 extends over 15 amino acids. Trimming removed 7 bases from V and 3 bases from J, with 17 bases in between. The germline gives CDR1 SGHRS, CDR2 YFSETQ. Here the CDR3 reads CASSPGQGINQPQHF. Written as DNA, the CDR3 is TGCGCCAGCTCACCGGGGCAGGGCATCAATCAGCCCCAGCATTTT.

This sequence joins TRBV11-2 and TRBJ2-7, with D maybe TRBD1 (5 bases). The CDR3 extends over 14 amino acids. The V gene's germline CDR1 is SGHAT and CDR2 FQNNGV. V lost 3 bases to trimming and J lost 4 bases, with 13 bases between them. The CDR3 nucleotides read TGTGCCAGCAGCTTTAAAAGAAAGGGGTACGAGCAGTACTTC. Translation gives CASSFKRKGYEQYF.

The chain joins TRBV11-1 to TRBJ2-4; 11 nucleotides line up with TRBD1. V shed 7 bases and J 5 bases; nucleotides not matched to a gene: 16. Germline values: CDR1 SGHAT, CDR2 FQDESV (reference sequence). The CDR3 covers 18 residues. The CDR3, as DNA: TGTGCCAGCAAGTCAGGACAGGGGGCGTCATTGTTCGAAAACATTCAGTACTTC. Translation: CASKSGQGASLFENIQYF. The entire variable domain, with the rest obtained from reference TRBV11-1 and TRBJ2-4, is as follows: EAEVAQSPRYKITEKSQAVAFWCDPISGHATLYWYRQILGQGPELLVQFQDESVVDDSQLPKDRFSAERLKGVDSTLKIQPAELGDSAMYLCASKSGQGASLFENIQYFGAGTRLSVL.

The J gene is TRBJ2-1, the V gene TRBV12-3 or TRBV12-4, with 8 bases identical to TRBD1. J lost 0 bases, V lost 9 bases, and 4 bases had no gene match. The CDR3 has 14 amino acids. For the CDR3, the DNA is TGTGCCAGTGGGGACAGGCGCTCCTACAATGAGCAGTTCTTC. Residues: CASGDRRSYNEQFF.